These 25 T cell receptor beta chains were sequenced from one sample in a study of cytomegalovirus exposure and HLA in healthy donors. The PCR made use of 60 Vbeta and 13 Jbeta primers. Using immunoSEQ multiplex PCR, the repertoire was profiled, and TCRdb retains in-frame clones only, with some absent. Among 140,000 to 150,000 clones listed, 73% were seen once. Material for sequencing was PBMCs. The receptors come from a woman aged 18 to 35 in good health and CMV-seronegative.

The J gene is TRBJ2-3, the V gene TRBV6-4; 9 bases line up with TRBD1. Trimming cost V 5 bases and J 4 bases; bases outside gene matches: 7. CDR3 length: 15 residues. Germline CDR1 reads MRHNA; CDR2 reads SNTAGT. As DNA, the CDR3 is TGTGCCAGCAGTTATTACAGGGGGCCTGCAGATACGCAGTATTTT. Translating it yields CASSYYRGPADTQYF.

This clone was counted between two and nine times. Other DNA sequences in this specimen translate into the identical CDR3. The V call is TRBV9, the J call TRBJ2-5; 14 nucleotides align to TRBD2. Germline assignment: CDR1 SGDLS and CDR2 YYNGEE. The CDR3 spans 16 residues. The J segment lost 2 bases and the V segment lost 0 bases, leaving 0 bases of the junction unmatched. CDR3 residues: CASSVGLAGGQETQYF. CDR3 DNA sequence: TGTGCCAGCAGCGTAGGACTAGCGGGGGGGCAAGAGACCCAGTACTTC. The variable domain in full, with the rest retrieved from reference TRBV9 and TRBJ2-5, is DSGVTQTPKHLITATGQRVTLRCSPRSGDLSVYWYQQSLDQGLQFLIQYYNGEERAKGNILERFSAQQFPDLHSELNLSSLELGDSALYFCASSVGLAGGQETQYFGPGTRLLVL.

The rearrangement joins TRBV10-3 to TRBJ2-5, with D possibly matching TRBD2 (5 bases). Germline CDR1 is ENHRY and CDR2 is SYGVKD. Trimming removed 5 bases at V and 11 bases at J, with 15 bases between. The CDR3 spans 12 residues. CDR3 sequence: CAISPDSVEQYF. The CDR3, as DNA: TGTGCCATCAGTCCGGACTCCGTGGAGCAGTACTTC.

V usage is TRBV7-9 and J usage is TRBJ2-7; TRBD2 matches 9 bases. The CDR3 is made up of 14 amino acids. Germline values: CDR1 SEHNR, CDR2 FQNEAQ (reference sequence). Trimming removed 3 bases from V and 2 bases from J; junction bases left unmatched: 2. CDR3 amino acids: CASSFGGRAYEQYV. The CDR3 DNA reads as TGTGCCAGCAGCTTTGGCGGGAGGGCCTACGAGCAGTACGTC.

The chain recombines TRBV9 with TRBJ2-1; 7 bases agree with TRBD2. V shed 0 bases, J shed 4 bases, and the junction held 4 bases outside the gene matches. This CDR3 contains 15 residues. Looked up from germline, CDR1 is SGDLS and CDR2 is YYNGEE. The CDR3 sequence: CASSVDLAAYNEQFF. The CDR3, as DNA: TGTGCCAGCAGCGTAGATCTAGCGGCTTACAATGAGCAGTTCTTC.

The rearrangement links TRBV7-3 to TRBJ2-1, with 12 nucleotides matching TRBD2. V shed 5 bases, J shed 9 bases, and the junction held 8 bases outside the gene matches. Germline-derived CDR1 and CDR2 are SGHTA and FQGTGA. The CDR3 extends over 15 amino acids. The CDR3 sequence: CASSLSGLAGSEQFF. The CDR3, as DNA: TGTGCCAGCAGCCTCTCCGGACTAGCGGGGTCTGAGCAGTTCTTC. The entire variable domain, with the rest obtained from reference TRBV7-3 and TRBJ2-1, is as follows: GAGVSQTPSNKVTEKGKYVELRCDPISGHTALYWYRQSLGQGPEFLIYFQGTGAADDSGLPNDRFFAVRPEGSVSTLKIQRTERGDSAVYLCASSLSGLAGSEQFFGPGTRLTVL.

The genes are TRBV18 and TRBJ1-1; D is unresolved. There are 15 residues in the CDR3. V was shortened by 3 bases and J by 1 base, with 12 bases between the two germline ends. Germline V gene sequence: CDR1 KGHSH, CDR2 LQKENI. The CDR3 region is CASSPPAGWNTEAFF. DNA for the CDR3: TGTGCCAGCTCACCGCCGGCCGGGTGGAACACTGAAGCTTTCTTT. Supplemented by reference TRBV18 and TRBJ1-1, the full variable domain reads NAGVMQNPRHLVRRRGQEARLRCSPMKGHSHVYWYRQLPEEGLKFMVYLQKENIIDESGMPKERFSAEFPKEGPSILRIQQVVRGDSAAYFCASSPPAGWNTEAFFGQGTRLTVV.

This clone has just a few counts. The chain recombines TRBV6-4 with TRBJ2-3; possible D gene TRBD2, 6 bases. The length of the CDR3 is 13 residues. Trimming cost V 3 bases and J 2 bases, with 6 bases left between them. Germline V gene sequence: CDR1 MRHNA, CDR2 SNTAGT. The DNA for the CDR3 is TGTGCCAGCAGTGAGCGGGACACAGATACGCAGTATTTT. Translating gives CASSERDTDTQYF.

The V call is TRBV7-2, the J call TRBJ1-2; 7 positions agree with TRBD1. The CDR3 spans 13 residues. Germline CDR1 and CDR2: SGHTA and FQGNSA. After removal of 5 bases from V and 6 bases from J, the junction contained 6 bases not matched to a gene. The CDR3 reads CASSTYTGDGYTF. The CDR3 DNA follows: TGTGCCAGCAGCACTTACACAGGGGATGGCTACACCTTC.

The CDR3 DNA reads TGTGCCAGCAGTTTAGGAGGGGCGAATGAGCAGTTCTTC. It translates to CASSLGGANEQFF. The chain recombines TRBV27 with TRBJ2-1; D is perhaps TRBD2 (6 bases). The CDR3 length is 13 residues. Germline V CDR1 and CDR2: MNHEY, SMNVEV (reference sequence). V was pared by 2 bases and J by 7 bases, with 9 bases between.

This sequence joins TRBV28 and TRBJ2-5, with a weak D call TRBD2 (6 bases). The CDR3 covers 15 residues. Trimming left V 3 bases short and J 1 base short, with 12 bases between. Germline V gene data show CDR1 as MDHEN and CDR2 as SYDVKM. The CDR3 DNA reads TGTGCCAGCAGTTTGATGATAGCGGTCCAAGAGACCCAGTACTTC. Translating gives CASSLMIAVQETQYF.

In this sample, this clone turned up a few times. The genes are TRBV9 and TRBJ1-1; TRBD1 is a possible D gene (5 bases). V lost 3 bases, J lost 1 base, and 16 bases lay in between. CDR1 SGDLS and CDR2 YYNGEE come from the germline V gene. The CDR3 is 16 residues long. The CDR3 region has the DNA TGTGCCAGCAGCGCAGACGGGAGGGGAGGGAACACTGAAGCTTTCTTT. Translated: CASSADGRGGNTEAFF.

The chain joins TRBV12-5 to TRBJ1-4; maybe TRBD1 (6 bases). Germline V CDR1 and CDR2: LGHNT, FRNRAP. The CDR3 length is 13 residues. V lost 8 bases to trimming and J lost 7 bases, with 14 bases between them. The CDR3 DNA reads TGTGCTAGTCTGACGTCAGGGGCTGAAAAACTGTTTTTT. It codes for CASLTSGAEKLFF.

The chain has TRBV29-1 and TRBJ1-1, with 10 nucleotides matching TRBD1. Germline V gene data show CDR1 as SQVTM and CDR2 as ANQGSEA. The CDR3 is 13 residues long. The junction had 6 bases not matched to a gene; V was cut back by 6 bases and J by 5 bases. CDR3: CSVVRDRGTEAFF. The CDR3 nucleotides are TGCAGCGTCGTCCGGGACAGGGGAACTGAAGCTTTCTTT.

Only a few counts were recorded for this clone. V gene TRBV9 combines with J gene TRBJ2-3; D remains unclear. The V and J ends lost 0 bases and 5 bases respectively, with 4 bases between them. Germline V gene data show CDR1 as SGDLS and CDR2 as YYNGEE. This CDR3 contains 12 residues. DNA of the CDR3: TGTGCCAGCAGCGTAGCAGAAGATACGCAGTATTTT. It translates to CASSVAEDTQYF.

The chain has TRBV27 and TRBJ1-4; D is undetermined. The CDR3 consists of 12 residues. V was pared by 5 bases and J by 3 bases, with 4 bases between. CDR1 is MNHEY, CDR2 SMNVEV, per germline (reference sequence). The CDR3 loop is CASSRSNEKLFF. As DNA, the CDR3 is TGTGCCAGCAGTCGGTCTAATGAAAAACTGTTTTTT.

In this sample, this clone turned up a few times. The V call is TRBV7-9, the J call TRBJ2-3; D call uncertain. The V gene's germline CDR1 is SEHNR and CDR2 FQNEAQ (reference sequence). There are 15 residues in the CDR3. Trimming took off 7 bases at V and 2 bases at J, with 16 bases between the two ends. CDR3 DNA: TGTGCCAGCACTCGATTGATAGCTTCCACAGATACGCAGTATTTT. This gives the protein CASTRLIASTDTQYF.

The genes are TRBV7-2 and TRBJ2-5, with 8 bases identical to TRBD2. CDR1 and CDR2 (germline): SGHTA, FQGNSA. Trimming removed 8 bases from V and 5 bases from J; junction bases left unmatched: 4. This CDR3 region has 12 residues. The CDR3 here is CASSGGLETQYF. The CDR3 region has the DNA TGTGCCAGCTCGGGGGGGCTCGAGACCCAGTACTTC.

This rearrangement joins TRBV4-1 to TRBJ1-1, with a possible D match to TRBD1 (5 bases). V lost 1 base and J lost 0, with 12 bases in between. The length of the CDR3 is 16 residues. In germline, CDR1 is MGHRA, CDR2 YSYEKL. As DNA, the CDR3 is TGCGCCAGCAGCCAAGTAGCAACGACAGTGAACACTGAAGCTTTCTTT. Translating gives CASSQVATTVNTEAFF.

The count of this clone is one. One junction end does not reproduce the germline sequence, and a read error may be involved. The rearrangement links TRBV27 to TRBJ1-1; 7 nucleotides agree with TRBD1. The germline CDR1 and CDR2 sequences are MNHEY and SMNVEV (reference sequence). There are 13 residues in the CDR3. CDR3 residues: CASSLTGNAEAFF. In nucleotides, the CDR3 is TGTGCCAGCAGTCTGACAGGGAACGCTGAAGCTTTCTTT.

This chain's CDR3 is CASSIGRGVRTDTQYF. The CDR3 DNA reads as TGTGCCAGTAGTATAGGAAGGGGCGTTCGAACAGATACGCAGTATTTT. The V and J genes are TRBV19 and TRBJ2-3; the D gene is possibly TRBD1 (5 bases). V was trimmed by 1 base and J by 3 bases, leaving 14 bases between them. CDR3 length equals 16 residues. Germline V gene lookup returns CDR1 LNHDA and CDR2 SQIVND (reference sequence).

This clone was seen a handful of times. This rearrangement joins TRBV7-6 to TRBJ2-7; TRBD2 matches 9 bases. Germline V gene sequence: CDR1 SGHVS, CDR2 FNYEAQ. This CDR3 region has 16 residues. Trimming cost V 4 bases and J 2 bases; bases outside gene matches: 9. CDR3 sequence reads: CASSSRASGTTYEQYF. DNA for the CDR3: TGTGCCAGCAGCTCGCGGGCTAGCGGGACGACCTACGAGCAGTACTTC.

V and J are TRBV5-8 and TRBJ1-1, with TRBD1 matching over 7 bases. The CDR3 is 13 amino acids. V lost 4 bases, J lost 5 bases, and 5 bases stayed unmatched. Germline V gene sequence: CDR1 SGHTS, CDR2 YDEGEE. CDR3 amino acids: CASSRGGGTEAFF. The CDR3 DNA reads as TGTGCCAGCAGCAGAGGGGGCGGAACTGAAGCTTTCTTT.

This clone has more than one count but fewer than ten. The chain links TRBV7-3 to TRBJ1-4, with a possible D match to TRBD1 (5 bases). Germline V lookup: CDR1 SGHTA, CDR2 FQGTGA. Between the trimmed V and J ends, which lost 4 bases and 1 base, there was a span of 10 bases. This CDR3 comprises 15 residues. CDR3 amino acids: CASSCPGLTNEKLFF. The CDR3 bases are TGTGCCAGCAGCTGCCCAGGGCTAACTAATGAAAAACTGTTTTTT.

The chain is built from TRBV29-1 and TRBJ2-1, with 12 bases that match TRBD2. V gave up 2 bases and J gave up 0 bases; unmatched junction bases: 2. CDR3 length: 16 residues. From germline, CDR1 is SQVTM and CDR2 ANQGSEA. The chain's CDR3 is CSVEPTSGSSYNEQFF. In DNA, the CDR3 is TGCAGCGTTGAACCGACTAGCGGGAGCTCCTACAATGAGCAGTTCTTC.